One and the same sample provided the 20 T cell receptor beta chains below, sequenced in a study of blood T cells in healthy people across ages. A second roughly 6 to 12 cycle PCR used barcoded and J-beta primers. TCRdb recomputed calls from the 5' RACE reads with MiXCR, one row per CDR3 protein. The table includes around 2 million distinct CDR3 sequences, approximately 40% detected once. The sample consisted of blood. These receptors were collected from a human donor in good health.

The chain is built from TRBV12-3 or TRBV12-4 and TRBJ2-7, with D perhaps assigned TRBD1 or TRBD2 (5 bases each). The V and J ends lost 4 bases and 5 bases respectively, with 15 bases between them. This CDR3 region has 14 residues. The CDR3 protein is CASSSSGPVDEQYF. The CDR3 DNA sequence: TGTGCCAGCAGTTCATCGGGACCCGTCGACGAGCAGTACTTC.

This clonotype was detected ten times or more. The chain carries TRBV7-9 and TRBJ2-7; perhaps TRBD2 as D (7 bases). CDR1 SEHNR and CDR2 FQNEAQ come from the germline V gene (reference sequence). The CDR3 totals 13 residues. The V and J ends lost 1 base and 8 bases respectively, with 12 bases between them. CDR3 loop: CASSLGEGTKQYF. The CDR3 bases are TGTGCCAGCAGCTTAGGGGAGGGGACAAAGCAGTACTTC.

V gene TRBV25-1 combines with J gene TRBJ1-1, with 8 bases matching TRBD1. Germline V gene lookup returns CDR1 MGHDK and CDR2 SYGVNS. The CDR3 contains 14 residues. V was pared by 4 bases and J by 4 bases, with 5 bases of the junction left unmatched. Here the CDR3 DNA reads TGTGCCAGCAGTGCGGCCAGGGGGCGCACTGAAGCTTTCTTT. Its translation is CASSAARGRTEAFF.

This clonotype has just a few counts. The chain recombines TRBV20-1 with TRBJ2-5; 7 bases match TRBD1. V dropped 7 bases and J dropped 5; count of bases not matched to a gene: 7. The V gene's germline CDR1 is DFQATT and CDR2 SNEGSKA (reference sequence). This CDR3 comprises 12 residues. The chain's CDR3 is CSVVTGWETQYF. The CDR3 nucleotides are TGCAGTGTTGTGACAGGGTGGGAGACCCAGTACTTC.

This CDR3 reads CATSDPGLRQGYTF. The CDR3, as DNA: TGTGCCACCAGTGACCCCGGACTCCGGCAAGGCTACACCTTC. This chain links TRBV24-1 with TRBJ1-2; D unclear. V was clipped by 4 bases and J by 8 bases, with 16 bases between them. The CDR3 runs 14 residues. Germline V gene sequence: CDR1 KGHDR, CDR2 SFDVKD.

This chain links TRBV4-3 with TRBJ1-2; weak D call: TRBD1 (5 bases). V lost 4 bases to trimming and J lost 2 bases, with 14 bases between them. Germline V gene data show CDR1 as LGHNA and CDR2 as YSLEER. The CDR3 extends over 15 amino acids. The CDR3 nucleotides read TGCGCCAGCAGCCCCGGGACCCTATTAAACTATGGCTACACCTTC. As protein: CASSPGTLLNYGYTF.

The chain links TRBV18 to TRBJ2-2; weak D call: TRBD1 (7 bases). The ends were cut back, 1 base at V and 5 bases at J, with 11 bases in the middle. Germline loops: CDR1 KGHSH, CDR2 LQKENI. The CDR3 is 15 residues long. Here the CDR3 DNA reads TGTGCCAGCTCACCACTGACAGGGAGGACCGGGGAGCTGTTTTTT. It codes for CASSPLTGRTGELFF.

This clonotype was seen at least ten times. The rearrangement links TRBV6-5 to TRBJ2-6; weak D call: TRBD1 (6 bases). Per germline, CDR1 MNHEY and CDR2 SVGAGI. V lost 5 bases, J lost 0 bases, and 11 bases lay in between. The length of the CDR3 is 16 residues. CDR3 sequence reads: CASSPRTASGANVLTF. CDR3 bases: TGTGCCAGCAGTCCCCGGACAGCCTCTGGGGCCAACGTCCTGACTTTC.

The V gene is TRBV14, the J gene TRBJ2-3; D ambiguous. The CDR3 has 14 amino acids. Germline V gives CDR1 SGHDN, CDR2 FVKESK. Trimming cost V 0 bases and J 3 bases, with 7 bases left between them. The CDR3 coding sequence is TGTGCCAGCAGCCAAGATCAAGAAACAGATACGCAGTATTTT. It translates to CASSQDQETDTQYF.

The chain joins TRBV5-1 to TRBJ2-1; D is possibly TRBD1 (6 bases). Germline assignment: CDR1 SGHRS and CDR2 YFSETQ. V gave up 6 bases and J gave up 8 bases, with 15 bases separating them. The CDR3 is made up of 13 amino acids. CDR3 sequence reads: CASTSYRVDEQFF. The CDR3, as DNA: TGCGCCAGCACTAGTTACAGGGTCGATGAGCAGTTCTTC.

This clonotype was seen a handful of times. V gene TRBV6-5 combines with J gene TRBJ1-1; 9 bases align to TRBD1. CDR1 and CDR2 from the germline V gene are MNHEY and SVGAGI. V dropped 6 bases and J dropped 4; count of bases not matched to a gene: 9. The CDR3 sequence is 15 residues long. Here the CDR3 DNA reads TGTGCCAGCAGGCCCCTCGGGACAGGGTCCACTGAAGCTTTCTTT. Translation: CASRPLGTGSTEAFF.

In its sample, this clonotype was seen once. At one boundary the junction diverges from the germline segment, which might be a read error. The chain has TRBV6-2 or TRBV6-3 and TRBJ2-1, with TRBD2 as a possible D gene (6 bases). This CDR3 region has 14 residues. Germline lookup yields CDR1 MNHEY and CDR2 SVGEGT. This CDR3 is CASKGLRINNVQFF. The CDR3 DNA follows: TGTGCCAGCAAGGGACTTCGGATAAACAATGTGCAGTTCTTC.

This clonotype was detected only once. The rearrangement links TRBV9 to TRBJ2-2; the D gene is possibly TRBD1 (5 bases). V lost 0 bases, J lost 2 bases, and 11 bases lay in between. Looked up from germline, CDR1 is SGDLS and CDR2 is YYNGEE. The CDR3 contains 16 residues. The CDR3 loop is CASSVVPQANTGELFF. CDR3 DNA sequence: TGTGCCAGCAGCGTAGTCCCACAGGCTAACACCGGGGAGCTGTTTTTT.

The V and J genes are TRBV20-1 and TRBJ2-1, with 11 bases identical to TRBD2. The CDR3 is made up of 15 amino acids. Trimming cost V 5 bases and J 7 bases; bases outside gene matches: 10. In germline, CDR1 is DFQATT, CDR2 SNEGSKA (reference sequence). CDR3 sequence reads: CSAPHIAGGPNEQFF. The DNA for the CDR3 is TGCAGTGCTCCCCATATAGCGGGGGGGCCTAATGAGCAGTTCTTC.

This clonotype has a handful of counts. V usage is TRBV29-1 and J usage is TRBJ1-2; no reliable D call. CDR1 and CDR2 (germline): SQVTM, ANQGSEA. The V gene lost 1 base and the J gene lost 6 bases, with 15 bases spanning the gap. The CDR3 spans 14 residues. The CDR3 region has the DNA TGCAGCGTTGAAGGCTCTCCAGGATTGGATGGCTACACCTTC. Amino acid sequence: CSVEGSPGLDGYTF.

The chain recombines TRBV9 with TRBJ2-2; a weak D match, TRBD1 (5 bases). Trimming took 4 bases from V and 12 from J, leaving 16 bases between them. The CDR3 covers 13 residues. Looked up from germline, CDR1 is SGDLS and CDR2 is YYNGEE. CDR3 coding DNA: TGTGCCAGCAGCAGCACCGACCCAGGGAAGCTGTTTTTT. Its protein product is CASSSTDPGKLFF.

In its sample, this clonotype was seen a few times. V gene TRBV6-2 or TRBV6-3 combines with J gene TRBJ1-2; D gene uncertain. Germline V lookup: CDR1 MNHEY, CDR2 SVGEGT. There are 14 residues in the CDR3. Trimming left V 5 bases short and J 4 bases short, with 14 bases between. The CDR3 DNA follows: TGTGCCAGCAGTGGGGAATTCAGGATCTATGGCTACACCTTC. It yields the protein CASSGEFRIYGYTF.

The sample holds one count of this clonotype. This rearrangement joins TRBV20-1 to TRBJ2-1; 9 nucleotides agree with TRBD2. The CDR3 has 15 residues. V dropped 5 bases and J dropped 10; count of bases not matched to a gene: 15. The germline V gene has CDR1 DFQATT and CDR2 SNEGSKA (reference sequence). CDR3 DNA: TGCAGTGCTTCCGAGGGTAGCGGGGGTTTCAACGAGCAGTTCTTC. It encodes CSASEGSGGFNEQFF.

V is TRBV5-1 and J is TRBJ1-2; weak D call: TRBD1 (5 bases). The germline V gene encodes CDR1 SGHRS and CDR2 YFSETQ. Deletions cut 5 bases from V and 6 bases from J, with 17 bases between. The CDR3 runs to 14 residues. The CDR3 here is CASSFRRGEDGYTF. CDR3 DNA sequence: TGCGCCAGCAGTTTTAGACGGGGGGAAGATGGCTACACCTTC.

V and J are TRBV6-1 and TRBJ2-5; 7 bases agree with TRBD1. The junction had 10 bases not matched to a gene; V was cut back by 7 bases and J by 5 bases. There are 14 residues in the CDR3. Germline loops: CDR1 MNHNS, CDR2 SASEGT. The CDR3 nucleotides are TGTGCCAGCACCCGATCGACAGGGAAGGAGACCCAGTACTTC. This gives the protein CASTRSTGKETQYF.